These 2 T cell receptor beta chains share one sample of origin, sequenced in a study of cytomegalovirus exposure and HLA in healthy donors. PCR amplification relied on 60 Vbeta primers (plus 13 Jbeta primers). Measured with immunoSEQ multiplex PCR; TCRdb has only the in-frame clones, and not every one. This table holds around 120,000 clones, around 76% found once. Input material: PBMCs. Every receptor here comes from a woman between 45 and 65 years old in good health and CMV-seronegative.

The chain recombines TRBV15 with TRBJ2-1; TRBD2 matches 12 bases. The CDR3 length is 17 residues. The germline V gene has CDR1 LNHNV and CDR2 YYDKDF (reference sequence). The junction had 4 bases not matched to a gene; V was cut back by 0 bases and J by 4 bases. The CDR3 DNA reads TGTGCCACCAGCAGAGATAGGACTAGCGGGACATACAATGAGCAGTTCTTC. Encoded protein: CATSRDRTSGTYNEQFF. Looking up the rest from reference TRBV15 and TRBJ2-1 gives the full variable domain: DAMVIQNPRYQVTQFGKPVTLSCSQTLNHNVMYWYQQKSSQAPKLLFHYYDKDFNNEADTPDNFQSRRPNTSFCFLDIRSPGLGDTAMYLCATSRDRTSGTYNEQFFGPGTRLTVL.

Only one count was recorded for this clone. The chain recombines TRBV6-6 with TRBJ1-4; TRBD1 matches 7 bases. Germline assignment: CDR1 MNHNY and CDR2 SVGAGI (reference sequence). The length of the CDR3 is 15 residues. The V and J ends lost 7 bases and 8 bases, in that order; junction bases with no gene match: 13. The CDR3 DNA is TGTGCCAGCAAACAACAGGGGAAAACGGCCGAAAAACTGTTTTTT. Translation: CASKQQGKTAEKLFF.